These T cell receptor beta chains were read from a single sample in a study of cytomegalovirus exposure and HLA in healthy donors. Data came from immunoSEQ multiplex PCR; TCRdb stores just in-frame clones and leaves some out. The sample has some 50,000 clones. Sequencing input: PBMCs. The receptors originated from a woman aged 40 to 55 in good health and CMV-seronegative. Both conserved end residues are part of each CDR3. Fields, in order: V gene, J gene, CDR3 protein.

TRBV7-3	TRBJ2-1	CASSLIVASGSVGNEQFF
TRBV4-2	TRBJ2-5	CASSQELAAEEETQYF
TRBV5-1	TRBJ2-4	CASRQGQENIQYF
TRBV27	TRBJ1-1	CASSPRQGVTEAFF
TRBV4-2	TRBJ2-7	CTSSQGQVSDEQYF
TRBV6-6	TRBJ2-3	CASSYSGLDTQYF
TRBV11-3	TRBJ2-4	CASSLDPGLAGGGAKNIQYF
TRBV4-2	TRBJ2-1	CASSQLGTSGRARLDEQFF
TRBV9	TRBJ2-2	CASSAEGSSDTGELFF
TRBV10-3	TRBJ2-3	CAISESAGVPDTQYF
TRBV4-3	TRBJ2-1	CASSQGTDRSYNEQFF
TRBV7-9	TRBJ2-1	CASSWAPSSSYNEQFF
TRBV7-2	TRBJ2-5	CASSFNRGRETQYF
TRBV25-1	TRBJ1-5	CASSDSRQGAYNQPQHF
TRBV5-5	TRBJ2-3	CASSFLQGLSTDTQYF
TRBV11-3	TRBJ2-1	CASSLGTSGYDNEQFF
TRBV7-2	TRBJ2-7	CASSFNRGSYEQYF
TRBV28	TRBJ1-2	CASSWGGGLYGYTF
TRBV29-1	TRBJ1-2	CSVEDPGDRGRGHYGYTF
TRBV6-1	TRBJ1-4	CASSEAANRELDEKLFF
TRBV4-3	TRBJ1-2	CASSLYRGYNYGYTF
TRBV11-2	TRBJ2-3	CASSLGGTDTQYF
TRBV7-6	TRBJ2-5	CASSLAYVSGVQETQYF
TRBV30	TRBJ1-1	CAWRQERNTEAFF
TRBV4-1	TRBJ1-5	CASSQDGGGSNQPQHF
TRBV4-2	TRBJ2-5	CASSQPWGGDQLQETQYF
TRBV6-6	TRBJ1-2	CARSYTGGYTF
TRBV27	TRBJ1-5	CASGLAGNQPQHF
TRBV18	TRBJ2-3	CASSPDGPVKDTQYF
TRBV28	TRBJ1-2	CASVSGGDYGYTF
TRBV6-5	TRBJ1-2	CASSATGSRWYGYTF
TRBV6-6	TRBJ2-7	CASSYSTAYEQYF
TRBV6-1	TRBJ2-7	CASSEAILASGLVYEQYF
TRBV7-9	TRBJ2-5	CASSLGTYGRLQETQYF
TRBV4-3	TRBJ2-7	CASSQDPLAYEQYF
TRBV27	TRBJ1-2	CAKPDRAVSYTF